A single TCR beta chain is shown here with its context. The record originates from a study of glioma-infiltrating T cells after dendritic cell vaccination. Background on the study: Three intradermal dendritic cell vaccine injections were given every two weeks.

Fresh-frozen tumor tissue and more than two years of survival data were available for all. V was clipped by 8 bases and J by 4 bases, with 5 bases between them. The CDR3 contains 10 residues. Germline values: CDR1 SGHVS, CDR2 FQNEAQ. Using immunoSEQ multiplex PCR, the repertoire was profiled, and TCRdb retains in-frame clones only, with some absent. The table lists 93,000 or so clones, 75% to 85% of them singletons. This clonotype was sampled from a human donor with glioblastoma. This chain connects TRBV7-8 to TRBJ2-5; D unresolved. This specimen consisted of blood, obtained before dendritic cell vaccination. The CDR3 nucleotides are TGTGCCAGCGCTAGAGAGACCCAGTACTTC. Translating it yields CASARETQYF.